The T cell receptor beta chain under discussion was sequenced for a study of memory CD4+ T cells and cytomegalovirus serostatus. Study-level information: Donors were healthy Belgian adults, some 10 CMV seropositive and 20 to 30 seronegative.

The sort gate was single viable CD3+CD4+CD8-CD45RO+ cells for memory CD4+ T cells. Trimming removed 4 bases at V and 0 bases at J, with 6 bases between. The V gene's germline CDR1 is LNHDA and CDR2 SQIVND (reference sequence). The CDR3 extends over 13 amino acids. TCRdb keeps only in-frame clones here, not all; method: immunoSEQ multiplex PCR. Here the sample spans about 73,000 clones, 75% to 85% being singletons. The sequencing sample was made of memory CD4+ T cells from blood. J is TRBJ1-2 and V is TRBV19; D gene ambiguous. This TCR was sampled from an adult in good health and CMV-seropositive. CDR3 residues: CASSTDANYGYTF. The CDR3, as DNA: TGTGCCAGTAGTACCGATGCTAACTATGGCTACACCTTC. Variable domain in full (rest from reference TRBV19 and TRBJ1-2): DGGITQSPKYLFRKEGQNVTLSCEQNLNHDAMYWYRQDPGQGLRLIYYSQIVNDFQKGDIAEGYSVSREKKESFPLTVTSAQKNPTAFYLCASSTDANYGYTFGSGTRLTVV.